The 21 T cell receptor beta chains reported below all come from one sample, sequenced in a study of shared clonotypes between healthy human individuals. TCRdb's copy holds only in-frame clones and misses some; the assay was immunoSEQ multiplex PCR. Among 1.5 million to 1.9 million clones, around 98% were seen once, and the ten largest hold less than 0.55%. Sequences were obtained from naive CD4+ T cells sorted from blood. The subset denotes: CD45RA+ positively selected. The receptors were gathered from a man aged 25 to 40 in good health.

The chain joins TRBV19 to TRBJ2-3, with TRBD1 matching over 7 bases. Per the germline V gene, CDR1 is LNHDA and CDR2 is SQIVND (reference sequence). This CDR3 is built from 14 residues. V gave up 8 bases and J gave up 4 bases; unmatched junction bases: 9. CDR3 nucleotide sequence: TGTGCCAGTTCCCTGGGACAGCCAGCAGATACGCAGTATTTT. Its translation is CASSLGQPADTQYF.

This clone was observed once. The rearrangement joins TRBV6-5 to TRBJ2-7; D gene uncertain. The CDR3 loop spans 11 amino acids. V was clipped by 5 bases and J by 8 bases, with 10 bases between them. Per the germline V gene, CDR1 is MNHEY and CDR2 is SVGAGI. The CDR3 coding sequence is TGTGCCAGCAGTCCGGGCATACAGCAGTACTTC. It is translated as CASSPGIQQYF.

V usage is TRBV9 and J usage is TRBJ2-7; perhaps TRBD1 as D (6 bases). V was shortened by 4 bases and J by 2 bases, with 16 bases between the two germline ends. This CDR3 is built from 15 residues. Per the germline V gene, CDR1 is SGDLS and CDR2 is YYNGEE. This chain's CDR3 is CASSPDSSKAYEQYF. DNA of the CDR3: TGTGCCAGCAGCCCGGACAGTTCGAAAGCCTACGAGCAGTACTTC.

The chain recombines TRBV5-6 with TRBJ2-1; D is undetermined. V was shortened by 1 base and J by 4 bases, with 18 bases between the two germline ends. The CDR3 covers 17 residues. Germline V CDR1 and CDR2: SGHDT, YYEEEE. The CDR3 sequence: CASSLLSGDFFYNEQFF. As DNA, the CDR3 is TGTGCCAGCAGCTTGTTGAGTGGGGATTTCTTTTACAATGAGCAGTTCTTC.

CDR3 sequence (DNA): TGCGCCAGCATGATAACAGGGGCACTATACAATGAGCAGTTCTTC. Amino acids: CASMITGALYNEQFF. V is TRBV5-1 and J is TRBJ2-1, with 7 positions matching TRBD1. CDR3 length: 15 residues. J lost 4 bases, V lost 6 bases, and 10 bases had no gene match. Germline CDR1 SGHRS, CDR2 YFSETQ.

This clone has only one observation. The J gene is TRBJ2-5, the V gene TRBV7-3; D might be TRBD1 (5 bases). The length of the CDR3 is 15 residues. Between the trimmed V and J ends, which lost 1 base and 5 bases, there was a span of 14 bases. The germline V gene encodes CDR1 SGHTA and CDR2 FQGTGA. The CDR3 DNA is TGTGCCAGCAGCTTAAGACCAGGGTCAATGGAGACCCAGTACTTC. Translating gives CASSLRPGSMETQYF.

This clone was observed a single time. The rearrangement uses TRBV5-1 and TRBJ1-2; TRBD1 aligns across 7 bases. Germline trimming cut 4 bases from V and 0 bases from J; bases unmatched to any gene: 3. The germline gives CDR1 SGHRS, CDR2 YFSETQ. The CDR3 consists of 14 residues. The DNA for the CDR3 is TGCGCCAGCAGCCGGACAGGAACTAACTATGGCTACACCTTC. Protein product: CASSRTGTNYGYTF.

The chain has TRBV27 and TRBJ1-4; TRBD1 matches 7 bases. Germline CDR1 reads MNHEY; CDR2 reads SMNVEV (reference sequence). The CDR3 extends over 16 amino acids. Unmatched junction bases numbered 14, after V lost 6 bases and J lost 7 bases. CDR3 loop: CASRSRIDRAGEKLFF. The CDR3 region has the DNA TGTGCCAGCAGATCTCGAATAGACAGGGCGGGTGAAAAACTGTTTTTT.

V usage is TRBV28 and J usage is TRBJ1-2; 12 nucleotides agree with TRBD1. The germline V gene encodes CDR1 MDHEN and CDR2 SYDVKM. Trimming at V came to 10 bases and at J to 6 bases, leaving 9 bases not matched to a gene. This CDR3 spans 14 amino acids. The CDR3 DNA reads TGTGCCACAAGGGGACAGGGGGCGCCGAATGGCTACACCTTC. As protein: CATRGQGAPNGYTF.

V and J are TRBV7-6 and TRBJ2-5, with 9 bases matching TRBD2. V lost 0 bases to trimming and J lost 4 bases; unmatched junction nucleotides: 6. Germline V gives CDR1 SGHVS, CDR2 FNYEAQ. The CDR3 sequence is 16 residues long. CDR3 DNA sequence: TGTGCCAGCAGCTTAGCCGGCGGGAGGGCCGCAGAGACCCAGTACTTC. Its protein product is CASSLAGGRAAETQYF. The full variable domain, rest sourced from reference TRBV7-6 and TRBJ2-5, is GAGVSQSPRYKVTKRGQDVALRCDPISGHVSLYWYRQALGQGPEFLTYFNYEAQQDKSGLPNDRFSAERPEGSISTLTIQRTEQRDSAMYRCASSLAGGRAAETQYFGPGTRLLVL.

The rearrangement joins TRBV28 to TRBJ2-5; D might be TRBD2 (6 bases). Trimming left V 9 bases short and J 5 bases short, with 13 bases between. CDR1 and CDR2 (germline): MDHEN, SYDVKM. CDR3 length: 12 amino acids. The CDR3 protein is CASTGGAETQYF. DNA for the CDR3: TGTGCCAGTACCGGGGGAGCGGAGACCCAGTACTTC.

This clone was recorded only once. CDR3 sequence: CASSGGHGVNTEAFF. DNA of the CDR3: TGCGCCAGCAGTGGGGGCCACGGAGTGAACACTGAAGCTTTCTTT. The chain is built from TRBV5-1 and TRBJ1-1; a weak D match, TRBD1 (6 bases). The CDR3 consists of 15 residues. Per the germline V gene, CDR1 is SGHRS and CDR2 is YFSETQ. Deletions cut 5 bases from V and 0 bases from J, with 14 bases between.

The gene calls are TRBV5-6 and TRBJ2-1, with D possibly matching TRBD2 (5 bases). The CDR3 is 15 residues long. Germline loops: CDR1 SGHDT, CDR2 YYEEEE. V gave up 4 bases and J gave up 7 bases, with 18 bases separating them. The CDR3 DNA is TGTGCCAGCAGCCCCCTCGAGGCCTGGAGGAATGAGCAGTTCTTC. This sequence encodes CASSPLEAWRNEQFF. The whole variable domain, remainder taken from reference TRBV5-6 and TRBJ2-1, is DAGVTQSPTHLIKTRGQQVTLRCSPKSGHDTVSWYQQALGQGPQFIFQYYEEEERQRGNFPDRFSGHQFPNYSSELNVNALLLGDSALYLCASSPLEAWRNEQFFGPGTRLTVL.

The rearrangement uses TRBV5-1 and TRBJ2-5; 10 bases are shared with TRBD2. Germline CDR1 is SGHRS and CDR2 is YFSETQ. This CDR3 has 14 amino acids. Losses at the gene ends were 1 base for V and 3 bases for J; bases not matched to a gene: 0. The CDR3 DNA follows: TGCGCCAGCAGCTTGACTAGCGGGAAAGAGACCCAGTACTTC. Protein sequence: CASSLTSGKETQYF.

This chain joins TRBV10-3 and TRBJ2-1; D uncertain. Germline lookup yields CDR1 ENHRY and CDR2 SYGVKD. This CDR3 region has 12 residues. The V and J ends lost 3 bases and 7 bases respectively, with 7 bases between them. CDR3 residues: CAISDPRNEQFF. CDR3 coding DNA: TGTGCCATCAGTGACCCCAGGAATGAGCAGTTCTTC.

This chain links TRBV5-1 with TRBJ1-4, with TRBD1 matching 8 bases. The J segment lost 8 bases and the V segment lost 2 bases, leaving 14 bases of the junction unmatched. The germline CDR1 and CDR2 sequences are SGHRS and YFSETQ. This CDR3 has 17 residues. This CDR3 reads CASSLSGTGRSIEKLFF. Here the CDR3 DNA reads TGCGCCAGCAGCTTATCCGGGACAGGTCGGTCGATAGAAAAACTGTTTTTT.

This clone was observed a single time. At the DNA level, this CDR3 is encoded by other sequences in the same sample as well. This CDR3 is CASSVGQGGNQPQHF. The CDR3 DNA reads TGTGCCAGCAGCGTCGGACAGGGAGGCAATCAGCCCCAGCATTTT. The chain has TRBV9 and TRBJ1-5, with 8 positions matching TRBD1. This CDR3 region has 15 residues. V lost 2 bases to trimming and J lost 2 bases; unmatched junction nucleotides: 3. CDR1 is SGDLS, CDR2 YYNGEE, per germline.

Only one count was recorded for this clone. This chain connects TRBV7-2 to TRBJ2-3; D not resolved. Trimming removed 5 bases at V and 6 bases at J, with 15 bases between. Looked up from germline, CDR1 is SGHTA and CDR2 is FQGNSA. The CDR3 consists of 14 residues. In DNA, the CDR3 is TGTGCCAGCAGCCCGCTCGGAAGTTCTGATACGCAGTATTTT. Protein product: CASSPLGSSDTQYF.

The chain's CDR3 is CASSIGGRLNEQFF. DNA for the CDR3: TGTGCCAGTAGTATAGGGGGCCGCCTTAATGAGCAGTTCTTC. The gene calls are TRBV19 and TRBJ2-1; D might be TRBD1 (5 bases). Germline CDR1 reads LNHDA; CDR2 reads SQIVND (reference sequence). The CDR3 sequence is 14 residues long. V was shortened by 1 base and J by 7 bases, with 11 bases between the two germline ends.

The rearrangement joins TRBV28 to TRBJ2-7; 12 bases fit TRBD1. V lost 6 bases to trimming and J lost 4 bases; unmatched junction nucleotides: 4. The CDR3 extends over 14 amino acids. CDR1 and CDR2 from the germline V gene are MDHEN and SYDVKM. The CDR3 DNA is TGTGCCAGCAGGGGGACAGGGGGCCTTTACGAGCAGTACTTC. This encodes CASRGTGGLYEQYF.

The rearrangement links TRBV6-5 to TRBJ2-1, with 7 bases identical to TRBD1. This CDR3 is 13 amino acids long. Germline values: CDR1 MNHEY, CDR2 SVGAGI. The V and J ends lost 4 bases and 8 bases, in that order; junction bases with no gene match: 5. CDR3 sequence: CASSLRQGYEQFF. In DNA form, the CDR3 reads TGTGCCAGCAGTTTACGACAGGGCTATGAGCAGTTCTTC.